These 12 T cell receptor beta chains were all obtained from the same sample, sequenced in a study of vaccination and CD4 T cells after COVID-19. Sample treatment: roughly ten-day PBMC culture with coronavirus spike peptide pools or control peptides (ViraFEST assay). The antigens for these receptors are not known. The Oncomine TCR Beta short-read assay was what sequenced the DNA obtained from cultured CD4+ T cells. TCRdb itself ran the PCR reads through MiXCR, one entry per CDR3 protein. The sample includes over 25,000 distinct CDR3 sequences, under 75% of them seen just once. The specimen comprised CD4+ T cells from blood, cultured in vitro, sampled after SARS-CoV-2 vaccination. The receptors shown here come from a human donor who received a COVID-19 vaccine.

This clonotype was seen more than once but under ten times. The V call is TRBV20-1, the J call TRBJ2-3; D unclear. Per germline, CDR1 DFQATT and CDR2 SNEGSKA (reference sequence). The CDR3 is made up of 12 amino acids. V dropped 1 base and J dropped 4 bases, with 6 bases sitting between them. The CDR3 DNA is TGCAGTGCTAGAGGTTTACCAGATACGCAGTATTTT. This sequence encodes CSARGLPDTQYF.

The chain recombines TRBV24-1 with TRBJ2-5; D is unresolved. The CDR3 length is 13 residues. The V and J ends lost 3 bases and 2 bases respectively, with 6 bases between them. Germline V CDR1 and CDR2: KGHDR, SFDVKD. DNA of the CDR3: TGTGCCACCAGTGATCCGCCACAAGAGACCCAGTACTTC. This translates into CATSDPPQETQYF.

This clonotype occurred a few times. The rearrangement links TRBV2 to TRBJ2-7; D possibly corresponds to TRBD2 (6 bases). CDR1 and CDR2 (germline): SNHLY, FYNNEI. The CDR3 is 14 amino acids. V was shortened by 7 bases and J by 0 bases, with 13 bases between the two germline ends. CDR3 region: CASNRDFSSYEQYF. As DNA, the CDR3 is TGTGCCAGCAATCGGGACTTCAGCTCCTACGAGCAGTACTTC.

The chain carries TRBV24-1 and TRBJ2-7; the D gene is possibly TRBD1 (6 bases). From germline, CDR1 is KGHDR and CDR2 SFDVKD. CDR3 size: 14 residues. With 3 bases removed from V and 0 bases from J, the gap between germline ends came to 8 bases. In nucleotides, the CDR3 is TGTGCCACCAGTGATAACAGGGTCTCCTACGAGCAGTACTTC. Protein product: CATSDNRVSYEQYF.

The chain couples TRBV9 to TRBJ2-4; 9 bases map to TRBD2. V trimming: 3 bases; J trimming: 0 bases; junction bases outside the gene matches: 10. Per the germline V gene, CDR1 is SGDLS and CDR2 is YYNGEE. The CDR3 runs to 18 residues. CDR3 bases: TGTGCCAGCAGCGCCTCCACCAGCGGGGGGACAGCCAAAAACATTCAGTACTTC. Encoded protein: CASSASTSGGTAKNIQYF.

In its sample, this clonotype was seen once. The rearrangement links TRBV6-1 to TRBJ1-2, with D uncertain. CDR1 is MNHNS and CDR2 is SASEGT in the germline V gene. Trimming left V 7 bases short and J 7 bases short, with 13 bases between. The length of the CDR3 is 12 residues. CDR3 protein: CASTDTGGGYTF. DNA for the CDR3: TGTGCCAGCACTGACACGGGAGGTGGCTACACCTTC.

The chain combines TRBV6-1 with TRBJ1-5; D perhaps matches TRBD1 (6 bases). The CDR3 is 13 amino acids. Germline values: CDR1 MNHNS, CDR2 SASEGT. Trimming removed 7 bases at V and 5 bases at J, with 12 bases between. The CDR3 nucleotides are TGTGCCAGCACAGTGACAGGATATCAGCCCCAGCATTTT. Protein sequence: CASTVTGYQPQHF.

This clonotype was seen a few times. J is TRBJ2-1 and V is TRBV20-1, with a possible D match to TRBD1 (6 bases). This CDR3 contains 14 residues. The germline CDR1 and CDR2 sequences are DFQATT and SNEGSKA (reference sequence). V lost 4 bases, J lost 3 bases, and 13 bases lay in between. CDR3 in amino acids: CSATRDTLYNEQFF. CDR3 nucleotide sequence: TGCAGTGCTACCCGGGACACCCTCTACAATGAGCAGTTCTTC.

The rearrangement links TRBV7-9 to TRBJ2-3; tentatively, D is TRBD2 (6 bases). Trimming stripped 5 bases from V and 0 bases from J, with 15 bases between. CDR1 SEHNR and CDR2 FQNEAQ come from the germline V gene (reference sequence). The CDR3 spans 16 residues. CDR3 DNA: TGTGCCAGCAGCCCTATACCCGCGGGGAGCACAGATACGCAGTATTTT. This gives the protein CASSPIPAGSTDTQYF. Using reference TRBV7-9 and TRBJ2-3 for the parts outside the CDR3, the full variable domain is DTGVSQNPRHKITKRGQNVTFRCDPISEHNRLYWYRQTLGQGPEFLTYFQNEAQLEKSRLLSDRFSAERPKGSFSTLEIQRTEQGDSAMYLCASSPIPAGSTDTQYFGPGTRLTVL.

The chain is built from TRBV10-3 and TRBJ1-1; tentative D call: TRBD1 (6 bases). The CDR3 has 13 amino acids. The germline V gene encodes CDR1 ENHRY and CDR2 SYGVKD. V dropped 4 bases and J dropped 3 bases, with 9 bases sitting between them. The CDR3 sequence is CAISVGQYTEAFF. CDR3 DNA sequence: TGTGCCATCAGTGTCGGACAGTACACTGAAGCTTTCTTT.

This clonotype has more than one count but fewer than ten. It is unclear where the CDR3 begins or ends on the DNA, so no DNA is shown, and the CDR3 is as TCRdb lists it. CDR3 residues: CISVPEASDRALGHGYTF. The chain employs TRBV7-5 and TRBJ1-2. TRBV7-5 corresponds to a pseudogene. The CDR3 comprises 18 residues, both ends counted.

The J gene is TRBJ2-5, the V gene TRBV7-2; 8 bases align to TRBD2. Trimming removed 2 bases from V and 5 bases from J; junction bases left unmatched: 13. Germline lookup yields CDR1 SGHTA and CDR2 FQGNSA. CDR3 length: 17 residues. For the CDR3, the DNA is TGTGCCAGCAGCTTATATCCCGGGGGGGCGCTTTCGGAGACCCAGTACTTC. Its protein is CASSLYPGGALSETQYF.